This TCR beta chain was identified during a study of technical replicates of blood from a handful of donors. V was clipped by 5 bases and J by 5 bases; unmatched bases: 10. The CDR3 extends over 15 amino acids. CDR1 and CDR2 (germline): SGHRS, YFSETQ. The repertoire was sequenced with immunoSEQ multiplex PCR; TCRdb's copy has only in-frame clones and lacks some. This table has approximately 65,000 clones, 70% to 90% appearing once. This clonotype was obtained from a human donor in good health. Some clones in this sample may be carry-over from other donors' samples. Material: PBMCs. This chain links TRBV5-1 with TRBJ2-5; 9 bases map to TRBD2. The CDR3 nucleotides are TGCGCCAGCAGGACTAGCGGAGTTTGGTGGGAGACCCAGTACTTC. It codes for CASRTSGVWWETQYF.